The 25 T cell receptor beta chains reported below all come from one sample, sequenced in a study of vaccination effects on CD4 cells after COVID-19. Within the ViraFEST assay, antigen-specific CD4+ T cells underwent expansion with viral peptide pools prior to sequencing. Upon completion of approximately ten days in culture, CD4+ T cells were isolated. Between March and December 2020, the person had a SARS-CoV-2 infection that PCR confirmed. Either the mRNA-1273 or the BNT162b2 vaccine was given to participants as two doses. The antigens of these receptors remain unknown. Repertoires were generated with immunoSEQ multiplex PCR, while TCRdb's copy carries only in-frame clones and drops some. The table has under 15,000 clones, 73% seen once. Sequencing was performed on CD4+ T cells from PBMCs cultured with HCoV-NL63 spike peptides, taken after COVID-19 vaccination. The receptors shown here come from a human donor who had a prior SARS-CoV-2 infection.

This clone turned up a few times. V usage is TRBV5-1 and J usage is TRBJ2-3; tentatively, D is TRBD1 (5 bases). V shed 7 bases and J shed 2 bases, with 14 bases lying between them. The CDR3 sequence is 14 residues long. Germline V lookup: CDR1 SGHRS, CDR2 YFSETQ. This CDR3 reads CASGATTVTDTQYF. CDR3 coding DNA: TGCGCCAGCGGAGCAACGACAGTCACAGATACGCAGTATTTT.

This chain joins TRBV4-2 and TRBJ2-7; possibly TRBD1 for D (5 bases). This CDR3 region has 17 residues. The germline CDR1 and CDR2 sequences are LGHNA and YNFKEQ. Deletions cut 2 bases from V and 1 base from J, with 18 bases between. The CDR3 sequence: CASSQRWGKDGSYEQYF. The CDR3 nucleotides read TGTGCCAGCAGCCAACGATGGGGCAAGGACGGATCCTACGAGCAGTACTTC.

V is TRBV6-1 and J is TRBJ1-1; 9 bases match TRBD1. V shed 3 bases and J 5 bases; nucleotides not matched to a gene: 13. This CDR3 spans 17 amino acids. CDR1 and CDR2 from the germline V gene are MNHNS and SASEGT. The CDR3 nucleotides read TGTGCCAGCAGTGACCAACCCCTGGACAGGGGAGGAACTGAAGCTTTCTTT. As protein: CASSDQPLDRGGTEAFF.

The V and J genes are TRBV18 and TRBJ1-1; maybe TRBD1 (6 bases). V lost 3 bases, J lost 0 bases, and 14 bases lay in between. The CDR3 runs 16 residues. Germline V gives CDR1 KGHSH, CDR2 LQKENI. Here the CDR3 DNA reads TGTGCCAGCTCACCTACAAAGGACAGTCTGAACACTGAAGCTTTCTTT. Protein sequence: CASSPTKDSLNTEAFF.

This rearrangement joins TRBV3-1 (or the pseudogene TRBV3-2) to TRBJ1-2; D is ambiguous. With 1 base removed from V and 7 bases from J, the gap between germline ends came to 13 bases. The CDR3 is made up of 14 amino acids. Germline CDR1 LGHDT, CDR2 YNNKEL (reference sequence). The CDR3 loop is CASSQGLGWSGYTF. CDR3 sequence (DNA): TGTGCCAGCAGCCAAGGTCTCGGATGGAGTGGCTACACCTTC.

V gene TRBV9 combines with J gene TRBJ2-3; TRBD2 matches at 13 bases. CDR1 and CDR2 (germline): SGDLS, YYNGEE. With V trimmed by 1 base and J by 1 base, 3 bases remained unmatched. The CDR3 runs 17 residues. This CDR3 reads CASSVTGLAGGTDTQYF. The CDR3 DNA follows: TGTGCCAGCAGCGTAACTGGACTAGCGGGGGGCACAGATACGCAGTATTTT.

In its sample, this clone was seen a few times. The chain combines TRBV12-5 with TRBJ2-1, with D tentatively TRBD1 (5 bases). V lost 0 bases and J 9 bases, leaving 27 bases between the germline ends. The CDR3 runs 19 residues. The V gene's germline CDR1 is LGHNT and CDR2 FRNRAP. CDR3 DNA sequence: TGTGCTAGTGGTTTGGTACTGTTTGGCCAGGGTCGAGTTGGAGCTGAGCAGTTCTTC. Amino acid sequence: CASGLVLFGQGRVGAEQFF.

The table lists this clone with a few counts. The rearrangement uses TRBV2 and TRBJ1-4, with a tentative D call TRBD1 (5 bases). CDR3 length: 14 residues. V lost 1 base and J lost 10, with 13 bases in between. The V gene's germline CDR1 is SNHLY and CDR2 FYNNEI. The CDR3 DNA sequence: TGTGCCAGCAGTGAAGGCAGGGATGGGGGAAAACTGTTTTTT. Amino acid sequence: CASSEGRDGGKLFF.

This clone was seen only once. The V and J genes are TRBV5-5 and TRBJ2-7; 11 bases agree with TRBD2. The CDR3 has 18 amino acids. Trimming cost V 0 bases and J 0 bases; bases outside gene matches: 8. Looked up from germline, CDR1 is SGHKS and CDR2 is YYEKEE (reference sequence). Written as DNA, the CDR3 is TGTGCCAGCAGCTTGGCGCTAGCGGGAGGTCCGAGCTCCTACGAGCAGTACTTC. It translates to CASSLALAGGPSSYEQYF.

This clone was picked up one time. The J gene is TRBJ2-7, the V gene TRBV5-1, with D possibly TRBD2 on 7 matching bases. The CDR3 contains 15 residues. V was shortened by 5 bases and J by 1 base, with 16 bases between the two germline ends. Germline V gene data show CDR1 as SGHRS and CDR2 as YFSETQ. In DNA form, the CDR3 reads TGCGCCAGCAGAAACGAGGGGGGAGGGTCCTACGAGCAGTACTTC. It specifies CASRNEGGGSYEQYF.

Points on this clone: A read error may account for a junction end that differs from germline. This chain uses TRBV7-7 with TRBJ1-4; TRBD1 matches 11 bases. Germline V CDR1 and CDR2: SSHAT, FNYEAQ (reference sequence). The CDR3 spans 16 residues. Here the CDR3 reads CASSPGDGQGAGILFF. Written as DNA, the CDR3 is TGTGCTAGCAGCCCCGGCGACGGACAGGGGGCTGGGATACTGTTTTTT.

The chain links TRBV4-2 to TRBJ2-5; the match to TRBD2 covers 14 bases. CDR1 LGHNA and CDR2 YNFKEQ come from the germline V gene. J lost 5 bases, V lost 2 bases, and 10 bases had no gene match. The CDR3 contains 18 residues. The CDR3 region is CASSQSGRTSGGRETQYF. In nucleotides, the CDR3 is TGTGCCAGCAGCCAAAGTGGCCGGACTAGCGGGGGGAGGGAGACCCAGTACTTC.

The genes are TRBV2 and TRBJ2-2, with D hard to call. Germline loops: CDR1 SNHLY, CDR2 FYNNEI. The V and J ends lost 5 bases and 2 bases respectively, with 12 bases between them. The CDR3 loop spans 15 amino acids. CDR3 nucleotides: TGTGCCAGCAGTACCAATAGATACAACACCGGGGAGCTGTTTTTT. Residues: CASSTNRYNTGELFF.

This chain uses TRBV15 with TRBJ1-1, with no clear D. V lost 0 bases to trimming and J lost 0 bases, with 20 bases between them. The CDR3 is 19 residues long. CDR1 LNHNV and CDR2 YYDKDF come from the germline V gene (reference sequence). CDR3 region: CATSRDRRGTRTMNTEAFF. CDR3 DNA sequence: TGTGCCACCAGCAGAGATCGGCGGGGTACTAGAACGATGAACACTGAAGCTTTCTTT.

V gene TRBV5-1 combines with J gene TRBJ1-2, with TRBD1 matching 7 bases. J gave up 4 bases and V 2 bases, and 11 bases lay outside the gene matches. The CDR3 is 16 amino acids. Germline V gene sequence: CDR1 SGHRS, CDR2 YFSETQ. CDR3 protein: CASSLGDRAAGYGYTF. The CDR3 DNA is TGCGCCAGCAGCTTAGGAGACAGGGCGGCGGGCTATGGCTACACCTTC.

CDR3 region: CASSLGLAGDTQYF. The CDR3 DNA is TGCGCCAGCAGCTTGGGACTAGCGGGAGATACGCAGTATTTT. The chain employs TRBV5-1 and TRBJ2-3, with TRBD2 matching over 10 bases. Germline V lookup: CDR1 SGHRS, CDR2 YFSETQ. The CDR3 loop spans 14 amino acids. The V and J ends lost 0 bases and 5 bases, in that order; junction bases with no gene match: 0.

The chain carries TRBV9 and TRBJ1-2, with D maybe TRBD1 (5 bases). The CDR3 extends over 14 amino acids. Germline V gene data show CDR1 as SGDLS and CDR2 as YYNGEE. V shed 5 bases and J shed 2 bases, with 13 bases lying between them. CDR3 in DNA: TGTGCCAGCAGAGTAAATGGGGGGAACTATGGCTACACCTTC. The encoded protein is CASRVNGGNYGYTF.

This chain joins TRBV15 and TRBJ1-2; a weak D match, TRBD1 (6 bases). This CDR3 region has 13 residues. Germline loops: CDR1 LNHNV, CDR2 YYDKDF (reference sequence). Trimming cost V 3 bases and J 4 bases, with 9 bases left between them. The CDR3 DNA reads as TGTGCCACCAGCAGGGACAGCGGCTATGGCTACACCTTC. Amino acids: CATSRDSGYGYTF.

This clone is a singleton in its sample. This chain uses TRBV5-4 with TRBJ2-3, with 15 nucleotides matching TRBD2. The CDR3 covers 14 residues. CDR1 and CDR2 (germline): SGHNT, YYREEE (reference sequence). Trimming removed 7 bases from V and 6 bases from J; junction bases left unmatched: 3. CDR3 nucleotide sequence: TGTGCCAGCGCTGGGACTAGCGGGGGGGATACGCAGTATTTT. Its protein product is CASAGTSGGDTQYF.

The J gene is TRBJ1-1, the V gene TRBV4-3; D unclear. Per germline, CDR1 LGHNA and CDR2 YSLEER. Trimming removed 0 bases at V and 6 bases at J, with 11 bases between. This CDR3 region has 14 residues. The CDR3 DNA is TGCGCCAGCAGCCAAGAAGTGACACGTGCTGAAGCTTTCTTT. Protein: CASSQEVTRAEAFF.

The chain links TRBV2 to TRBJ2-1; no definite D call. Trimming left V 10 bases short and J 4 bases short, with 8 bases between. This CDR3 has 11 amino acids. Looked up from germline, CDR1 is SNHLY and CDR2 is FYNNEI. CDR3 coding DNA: TGTGCCACCCTTGTTTACAATGAGCAGTTCTTC. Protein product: CATLVYNEQFF. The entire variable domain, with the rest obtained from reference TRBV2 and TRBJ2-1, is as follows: EPEVTQTPSHQVTQMGQEVILRCVPISNHLYFYWYRQILGQKVEFLVSFYNNEISEKSEIFDDQFSVERPDGSNFTLKIRSTKLEDSAMYFCATLVYNEQFFGPGTRLTVL.

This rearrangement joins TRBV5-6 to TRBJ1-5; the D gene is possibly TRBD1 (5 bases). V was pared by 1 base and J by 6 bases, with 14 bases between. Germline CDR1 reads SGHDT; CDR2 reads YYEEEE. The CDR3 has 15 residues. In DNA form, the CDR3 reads TGTGCCAGCAGCTTGCATGGGGGGGTGGGTCAGCCCCAGCATTTT. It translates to CASSLHGGVGQPQHF.

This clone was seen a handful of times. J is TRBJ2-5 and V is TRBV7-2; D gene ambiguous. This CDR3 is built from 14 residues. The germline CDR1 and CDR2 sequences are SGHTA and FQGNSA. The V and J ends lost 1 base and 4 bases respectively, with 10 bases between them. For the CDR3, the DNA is TGTGCCAGCAGCTTAGTCGCGGCATCAGAGACCCAGTACTTC. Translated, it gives CASSLVAASETQYF.

CDR3 in DNA: TGTGCCAGCAACCCAAGGGGTCTAGCGGGAGGGGACTACCGGGCCCAGGTCCACAATGAGCAGTTCTTC. As protein: CASNPRGLAGGDYRAQVHNEQFF. The rearrangement uses TRBV2 and TRBJ2-1, with 12 nucleotides matching TRBD2. The CDR3 spans 23 residues. The V gene end was trimmed by 7 bases and the J gene end by 5 bases; junction bases not matched to a gene: 30. Germline V gene sequence: CDR1 SNHLY, CDR2 FYNNEI.

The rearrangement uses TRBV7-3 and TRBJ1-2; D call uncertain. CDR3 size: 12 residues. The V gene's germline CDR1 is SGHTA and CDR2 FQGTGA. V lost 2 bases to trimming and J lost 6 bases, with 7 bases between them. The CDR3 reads CASSLGDDGYTF. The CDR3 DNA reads TGTGCCAGCAGCTTAGGTGATGATGGCTACACCTTC. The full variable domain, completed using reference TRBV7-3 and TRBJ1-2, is GAGVSQTPSNKVTEKGKYVELRCDPISGHTALYWYRQSLGQGPEFLIYFQGTGAADDSGLPNDRFFAVRPEGSVSTLKIQRTERGDSAVYLCASSLGDDGYTFGSGTRLTVV.